A selection of T cell receptor beta chains follows, all from one sample in a study of T cell responses to AZD1222 COVID-19 vaccine. Here immunoSEQ multiplex PCR was the method, and the copy in TCRdb shows in-frame clones only, minus some. This table holds tens of thousands of clones, over 75% found once. The specimen comprised peripheral blood, sampled on day 0 of AZD1222 vaccination. These receptor sequences come from an adult in good health. Both conserved end residues are part of each CDR3. The order of the fields is CDR3 protein, CDR3 DNA, V gene, clone size, D gene, J gene. The D gene is left open where the match is weak. The size of a clone is reported for some rows only, either as once, few or many, or as a class for expanded clones.

CDR3aa: CATNRDRDYEQYF
CDR3nt: TGTGCCACAAACCGGGACAGAGACTACGAGCAGTACTTC
v_gene: TRBV7-2
abundance: NA
d_gene: TRBD1
j_gene: TRBJ2-7

CDR3aa: CASSLDGTGIQSPLHF
CDR3nt: TGCGCCAGCAGCTTGGATGGGACAGGGATTCAGTCACCCCTCCACTTT
v_gene: TRBV5-1
abundance: NA
d_gene: TRBD1
j_gene: TRBJ1-6

CDR3aa: CASSLRQGSLANTEAFF
CDR3nt: TGCGCCAGCAGCTTGAGGCAGGGGAGCTTAGCGAACACTGAAGCTTTCTTT
v_gene: TRBV5-1
abundance: NA
d_gene: NA
j_gene: TRBJ1-1

CDR3aa: CASSQDWGDGYTF
CDR3nt: TGTGCCAGCAGCCAAGATTGGGGGGATGGCTACACCTTC
v_gene: TRBV3-1/TRBV3-2
abundance: NA
d_gene: NA
j_gene: TRBJ1-2

CDR3aa: CASSPLGTGYGYTF
CDR3nt: TGTGCCAGCAGCCCGTTAGGGACAGGGTATGGCTACACCTTC
v_gene: TRBV7-2
abundance: NA
d_gene: TRBD1
j_gene: TRBJ1-2

CDR3aa: CASSFGSPYGYTF
CDR3nt: TGTGCCAGCAGCTTCGGATCTCCCTATGGCTACACCTTC
v_gene: TRBV11-1
abundance: NA
d_gene: NA
j_gene: TRBJ1-2

CDR3aa: CASRTGAGYTF
CDR3nt: TGTGCCAGCAGGACCGGGGCTGGCTACACCTTC
v_gene: TRBV28
abundance: NA
d_gene: NA
j_gene: TRBJ1-2

CDR3aa: CASSLGQGVPTNYGYTF
CDR3nt: TGCGCCAGCAGCTTAGGTCAGGGTGTCCCAACGAACTATGGCTACACCTTC
v_gene: TRBV5-1
abundance: NA
d_gene: NA
j_gene: TRBJ1-2

CDR3aa: CASSESWTAGPQHF
CDR3nt: TGTGCCAGCAGTGAATCTTGGACGGCGGGGCCCCAGCATTTT
v_gene: TRBV6-1
abundance: NA
d_gene: NA
j_gene: TRBJ1-5

CDR3aa: CASSKGQKYNQPQHF
CDR3nt: TGTGCCAGCTCCAAGGGACAGAAGTACAATCAGCCCCAGCATTTT
v_gene: TRBV18
abundance: few
d_gene: TRBD1
j_gene: TRBJ1-5

CDR3aa: CASSEMPVPDTQYF
CDR3nt: TGTGCCAGCAGTGAAATGCCAGTACCAGATACGCAGTATTTT
v_gene: TRBV2
abundance: NA
d_gene: NA
j_gene: TRBJ2-3

CDR3aa: CASSLLPGALTDTQYF
CDR3nt: TGTGCCAGTAGTCTACTCCCGGGGGCTCTCACAGATACGCAGTATTTT
v_gene: TRBV19
abundance: NA
d_gene: NA
j_gene: TRBJ2-3

CDR3aa: CASSPGAGGANYGYTF
CDR3nt: TGTGCCAGCAGCCCGGGGGCGGGAGGAGCTAACTATGGCTACACCTTC
v_gene: TRBV7-2
abundance: NA
d_gene: NA
j_gene: TRBJ1-2

CDR3aa: CATSRDRANTDTQYF
CDR3nt: TGTGCCACCAGCAGAGACCGGGCTAACACAGATACGCAGTATTTT
v_gene: TRBV15
abundance: NA
d_gene: NA
j_gene: TRBJ2-3

CDR3aa: CASSLGTARSNSPLHF
CDR3nt: TGTGCCAGCAGTTTAGGGACAGCCCGATCTAATTCACCCCTCCACTTT
v_gene: TRBV28
abundance: once
d_gene: TRBD1
j_gene: TRBJ1-6

CDR3aa: CASSQQGDQGYTF
CDR3nt: TGTGCCAGCAGCCAACAGGGGGATCAGGGCTACACCTTC
v_gene: TRBV2
abundance: NA
d_gene: TRBD1
j_gene: TRBJ1-2

CDR3aa: CASSQERNEQYF
CDR3nt: TGTGCCAGCAGCCAAGAGAGAAACGAGCAGTACTTC
v_gene: TRBV3-1/TRBV3-2
abundance: NA
d_gene: NA
j_gene: TRBJ2-7

CDR3aa: CASSLLGGGTNNEQFF
CDR3nt: TGTGCCAGCAGCCTCCTCGGCGGGGGGACAAACAATGAGCAGTTCTTC
v_gene: TRBV9
abundance: NA
d_gene: TRBD2
j_gene: TRBJ2-1

CDR3aa: CASSLGGDRPELFF
CDR3nt: TGCGCCAGCAGCTTGGGAGGGGACCGGCCCGAGCTGTTTTTT
v_gene: TRBV5-1
abundance: NA
d_gene: NA
j_gene: TRBJ1-4

CDR3aa: CATSRGGDLYF
CDR3nt: TGTGCCACCTCCCGGGGGGGGGATTTGTACTTC
v_gene: TRBV6-5
abundance: NA
d_gene: TRBD2
j_gene: TRBJ2-7

CDR3aa: CASSIWSKNTGELFF
CDR3nt: TGTGCCAGTAGTATTTGGTCAAAGAACACCGGGGAGCTGTTTTTT
v_gene: TRBV19
abundance: NA
d_gene: NA
j_gene: TRBJ2-2

CDR3aa: CASSLTPAPEAFF
CDR3nt: TGTGCCAGCAGCCTTACACCAGCCCCTGAAGCTTTCTTT
v_gene: TRBV7-9
abundance: few
d_gene: NA
j_gene: TRBJ1-1

CDR3aa: CASSPRQGHYGYTF
CDR3nt: TGTGCCAGCAGCCCTCGACAGGGTCACTATGGCTACACCTTC
v_gene: TRBV3-1/TRBV3-2
abundance: NA
d_gene: TRBD1
j_gene: TRBJ1-2

CDR3aa: CASSPGDRDSTEAFF
CDR3nt: TGTGCCAGCAGCCCAGGGGACAGGGACTCCACTGAAGCTTTCTTT
v_gene: TRBV9
abundance: few
d_gene: TRBD1
j_gene: TRBJ1-1

CDR3aa: CASSLEGTPLHF
CDR3nt: TGTGCCAGCAGTTTAGAGGGGACACCCCTCCACTTT
v_gene: TRBV12-3/TRBV12-4
abundance: NA
d_gene: NA
j_gene: TRBJ1-6

CDR3aa: CASRSRQVGNQPQHF
CDR3nt: TGTGCCAGCAGAAGTCGACAGGTCGGCAATCAGCCCCAGCATTTT
v_gene: TRBV6-5
abundance: NA
d_gene: NA
j_gene: TRBJ1-5

CDR3aa: CASSSSVWSQPQHF
CDR3nt: TGTGCCAGCAGCTCGAGTGTGTGGAGTCAGCCCCAGCATTTT
v_gene: TRBV27
abundance: NA
d_gene: NA
j_gene: TRBJ1-5

CDR3aa: CASSTGQGGEQYF
CDR3nt: TGCGCCAGCAGCACCGGACAGGGAGGCGAGCAGTACTTC
v_gene: TRBV5-1
abundance: NA
d_gene: TRBD1
j_gene: TRBJ2-7

CDR3aa: CASSFMGLDTGELFF
CDR3nt: TGCGCCAGCAGCTTCATGGGGTTGGACACCGGGGAGCTGTTTTTT
v_gene: TRBV5-1
abundance: NA
d_gene: NA
j_gene: TRBJ2-2

CDR3aa: CASSLAGTTTEAFF
CDR3nt: TGTGCCAGCAGCCTAGCCGGGACGACCACTGAAGCTTTCTTT
v_gene: TRBV3-1/TRBV3-2
abundance: once
d_gene: NA
j_gene: TRBJ1-1

CDR3aa: CASGGPRERDGYTF
CDR3nt: TGTGCCAGTGGGGGTCCCAGGGAAAGAGACGGCTACACCTTC
v_gene: TRBV19
abundance: NA
d_gene: NA
j_gene: TRBJ1-2

CDR3aa: CSGQDSGTEAFF
CDR3nt: TGCAGCGGACAGGACTCCGGGACTGAAGCTTTCTTT
v_gene: TRBV29-1
abundance: NA
d_gene: NA
j_gene: TRBJ1-1

CDR3aa: CATEDLYGYTF
CDR3nt: TGTGCCACTGAGGACCTCTATGGCTACACCTTC
v_gene: TRBV19
abundance: NA
d_gene: NA
j_gene: TRBJ1-2

CDR3aa: CASSPRQGLTEKLFF
CDR3nt: TGTGCCAGCAGCCCTCGACAGGGACTCACTGAAAAACTGTTTTTT
v_gene: TRBV9
abundance: once
d_gene: TRBD1
j_gene: TRBJ1-4

CDR3aa: CASSSGYWGEKLFF
CDR3nt: TGTGCCAGCAGTTCGGGATATTGGGGTGAAAAACTGTTTTTT
v_gene: TRBV28
abundance: NA
d_gene: NA
j_gene: TRBJ1-4